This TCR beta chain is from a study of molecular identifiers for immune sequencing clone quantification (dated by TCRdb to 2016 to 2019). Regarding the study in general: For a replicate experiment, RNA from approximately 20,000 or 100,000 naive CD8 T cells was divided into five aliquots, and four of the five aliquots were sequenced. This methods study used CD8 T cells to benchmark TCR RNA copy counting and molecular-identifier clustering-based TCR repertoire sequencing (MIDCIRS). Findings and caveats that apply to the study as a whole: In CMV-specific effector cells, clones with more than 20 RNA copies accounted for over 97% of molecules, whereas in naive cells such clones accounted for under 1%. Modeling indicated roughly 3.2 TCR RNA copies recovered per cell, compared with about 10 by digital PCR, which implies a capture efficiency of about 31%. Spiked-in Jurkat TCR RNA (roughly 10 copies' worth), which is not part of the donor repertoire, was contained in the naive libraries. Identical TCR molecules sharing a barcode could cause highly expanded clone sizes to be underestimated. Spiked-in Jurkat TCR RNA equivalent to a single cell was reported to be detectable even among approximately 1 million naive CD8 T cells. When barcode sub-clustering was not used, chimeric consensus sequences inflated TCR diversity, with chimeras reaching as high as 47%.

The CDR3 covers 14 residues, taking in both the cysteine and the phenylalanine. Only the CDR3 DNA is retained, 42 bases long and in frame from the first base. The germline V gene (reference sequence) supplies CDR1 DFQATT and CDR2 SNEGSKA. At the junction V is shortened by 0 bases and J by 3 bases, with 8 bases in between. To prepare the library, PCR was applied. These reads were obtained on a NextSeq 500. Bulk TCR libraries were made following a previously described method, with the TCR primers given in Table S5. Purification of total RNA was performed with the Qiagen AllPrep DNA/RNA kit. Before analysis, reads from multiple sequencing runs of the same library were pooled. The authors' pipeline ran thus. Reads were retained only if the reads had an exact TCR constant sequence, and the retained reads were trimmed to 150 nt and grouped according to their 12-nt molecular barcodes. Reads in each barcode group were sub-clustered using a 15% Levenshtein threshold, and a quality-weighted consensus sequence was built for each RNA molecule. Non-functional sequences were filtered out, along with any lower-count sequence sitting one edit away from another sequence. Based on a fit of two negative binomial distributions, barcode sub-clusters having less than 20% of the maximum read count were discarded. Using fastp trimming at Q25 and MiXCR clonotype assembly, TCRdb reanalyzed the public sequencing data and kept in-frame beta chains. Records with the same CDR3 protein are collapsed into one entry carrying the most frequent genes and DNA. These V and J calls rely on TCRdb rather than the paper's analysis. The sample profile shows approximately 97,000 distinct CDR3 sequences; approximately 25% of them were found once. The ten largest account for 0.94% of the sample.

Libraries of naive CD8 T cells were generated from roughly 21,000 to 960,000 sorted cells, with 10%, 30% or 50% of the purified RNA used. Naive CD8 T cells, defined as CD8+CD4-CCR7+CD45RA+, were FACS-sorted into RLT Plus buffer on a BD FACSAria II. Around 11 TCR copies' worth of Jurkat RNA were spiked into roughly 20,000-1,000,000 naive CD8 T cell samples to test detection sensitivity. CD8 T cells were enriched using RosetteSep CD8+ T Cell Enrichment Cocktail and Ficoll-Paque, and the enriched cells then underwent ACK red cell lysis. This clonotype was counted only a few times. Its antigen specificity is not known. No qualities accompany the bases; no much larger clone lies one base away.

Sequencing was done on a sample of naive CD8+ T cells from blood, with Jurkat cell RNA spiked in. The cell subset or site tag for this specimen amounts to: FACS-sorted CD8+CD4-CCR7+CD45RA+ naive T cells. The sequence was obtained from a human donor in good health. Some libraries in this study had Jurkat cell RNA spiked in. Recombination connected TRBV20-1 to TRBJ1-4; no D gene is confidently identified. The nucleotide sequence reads TGCAGTGCTAGAGATTCCTGGGCTAATGAAAAACTGTTTTTT. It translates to CSARDSWANEKLFF.